This T cell receptor beta chain was found in a study of blood T cell repertoires in COVID-19. Study at large: T cells, B-cell-depleted T cells, or PBMCs supplied cDNA or gDNA.

The CDR3 spans 16 residues. Per the germline V gene, CDR1 is ENHRY and CDR2 is SYGVKD. The junction had 7 bases not matched to a gene; V was cut back by 6 bases and J by 5 bases. Under the authors' procedure: The assay estimated nucleated cells by amplifying reference gene primers. Using immunoSEQ multiplex PCR, the repertoire was profiled, and TCRdb retains in-frame clones only, with some absent. The V and J calls and clone size come from that table; D and trimming were worked out from the DNA. The sample holds under 200,000 clones, 70% to 85% seen once. This clone was recorded once. The receptor was isolated from a woman aged 55-70 years with acute COVID-19. Sequencing was carried out using PBMCs or T cells enriched from blood (not recorded which). The chain joins TRBV10-3 to TRBJ2-1; 13 bases match TRBD2. The DNA of the CDR3 is TGTGCCATCAGCCCTGGACTAGCGGGAGCTAACAATGAGCAGTTCTTC. Translation: CAISPGLAGANNEQFF.